Listed below are T cell receptor beta chains from one sample, sequenced in a study of T cells in Graves' hyperthyroidism and ophthalmopathy. MiXCR, applied by TCRdb to the multiplex PCR reads, yields one record per CDR3 protein. The repertoire holds approximately 610,000 distinct CDR3 sequences, with roughly 14% as singletons. Source material: blood. These receptors were taken from a woman aged 40 to 49 with Graves' ophthalmopathy. Both conserved end residues are part of each CDR3. Fields, in order: V gene, D gene, clone size, J gene, CDR3 DNA, CDR3 protein. D genes are given only for firm matches. Not all rows give a size; the values are once, few, many and, for expanded clones, a class.

>TRBV12-3/TRBV12-4|NA|NA|TRBJ1-4
TGTGCCAGCAGCGGGTATGGGTCTAATGAAAAACTGTTTTTT
CASSGYGSNEKLFF
>TRBV7-6|TRBD2|many|TRBJ2-5
TGTGCCAGCAGCCGGCTAGCGGGAGGGTTAGAGACCCAGTACTTC
CASSRLAGGLETQYF
>TRBV6-1|TRBD2|many|TRBJ2-2
TGTGCCAGCCAACTAGCGGTGGACGGGGAGCTGTTTTTT
CASQLAVDGELFF
>TRBV20-1|NA|many|TRBJ2-5
TGCAGTGCTAGAGACCTACCTTTGGGGCTGTGGCAAGAGACCCAGTACTTC
CSARDLPLGLWQETQYF
>TRBV6-5|NA|NA|TRBJ1-2
TGTGCCAGCAGTTACGCCCAAACAGGGAATGGCTACACCTTC
CASSYAQTGNGYTF
>TRBV28|NA|many|TRBJ2-2
TGTGCCAGCAGTTTATCCCTAGTTGCTAAGTCGTTAGGGGAGCTGTTTTTT
CASSLSLVAKSLGELFF
>TRBV28|NA|few|TRBJ2-7
TGTGCCAGCAGAGCCCTTCCGGGACTCGAGAGCTCCTACGAGCAGTACTTC
CASRALPGLESSYEQYF
>TRBV6-1|NA|NA|TRBJ2-7
TGTGCCAGCAGTGAAGTCGGCAGCATCGCCGAGCAGTACTTC
CASSEVGSIAEQYF
>TRBV6-1|TRBD1|few|TRBJ1-4
TGTGCCAGCACCGGGACAGGGGTAGAAAAACTGTTTTTT
CASTGTGVEKLFF
>TRBV7-2|NA|many|TRBJ1-5
TGTGCCAGCAGCTTAGCGCCCGGGGTGGCGGGCAATCAGCCCCAGCATTTT
CASSLAPGVAGNQPQHF
>TRBV5-6|TRBD1|many|TRBJ1-5
TGTGCCAGCAGCCTCACACGAACCGACAGGGCTGGCAATCAGCCCCAGCATTTT
CASSLTRTDRAGNQPQHF
>TRBV12-3/TRBV12-4|NA|NA|TRBJ2-7
TGTGCCAGCAGCCCCACGGGGGTTTCCTCCTCCTACGAGCAGTACTTC
CASSPTGVSSSYEQYF
>TRBV7-9|TRBD2|many|TRBJ2-7
TGTGCCAGCAGCTCCTCCGGGACTATATTAGAGCAGTACTTC
CASSSSGTILEQYF
>TRBV28|TRBD2|many|TRBJ2-5
TGTGCCAGCAGTTCGGGAGCGGGACAAGAGACCCAGTACTTC
CASSSGAGQETQYF
>TRBV18|NA|few|TRBJ2-5
TGTGCCAGCTCACCACCGTATGGTTTCCAAGAGACCCAGTACTTC
CASSPPYGFQETQYF
>TRBV12-3/TRBV12-4|NA|many|TRBJ1-1
TGTGCCAGCAGCCAGGGTTTGGACACTGAAGCTTTCTTT
CASSQGLDTEAFF
>TRBV28|NA|many|TRBJ2-7
TGTGCCAGCAGTTCCGGGACTTCAAGCTCCTACGAGCAGTACTTC
CASSSGTSSSYEQYF
>TRBV19|NA|few|TRBJ2-7
TGTGCCAGTAGTATAGAAAAGGCGGTCCCCTACGAGCAGTACTTC
CASSIEKAVPYEQYF
>TRBV19|NA|NA|TRBJ2-7
TGTGCCAGTAGTATAAGTTTCCCGGGCTACGAGCAGTACTTC
CASSISFPGYEQYF
>TRBV6-5|NA|many|TRBJ1-1
TGTGCCAGCAGTACCTGGGGGACTGAAGCTTTCTTT
CASSTWGTEAFF
>TRBV20-1|NA|many|TRBJ2-5
TGCAGTGCTAGACGGAATAACCAAGAGACCCAGTACTTC
CSARRNNQETQYF
>TRBV28|NA|many|TRBJ2-5
TGTGCCAGCAGTTCTGCTACTCCAGGGACCCAGTACTTC
CASSSATPGTQYF
>TRBV11-1|NA|many|TRBJ2-7
TGTGCCAGCAGCCCCGGCGGAGGGCGGGGCTACTACGAGCAGTACTTC
CASSPGGGRGYYEQYF
>TRBV7-8|NA|many|TRBJ2-7
TGTGCCAGCAGCTTAGACGCGTCCGGGAGCGAGCAGTACTTC
CASSLDASGSEQYF
>TRBV19|TRBD1|many|TRBJ2-7
TGTGCCAGTAGTCGGTTACAGGGGATCTACGAGCAGTACTTC
CASSRLQGIYEQYF
>TRBV4-2|NA|few|TRBJ1-2
TGTGCCAGCAGCCAAGATGGAGGTAGATATGGCTACACCTTC
CASSQDGGRYGYTF
>TRBV6-1|NA|few|TRBJ2-5
TGTGCCAGCAGTGAGGACAGAGACCAAGAGACCCAGTACTTC
CASSEDRDQETQYF
>TRBV5-1|NA|NA|TRBJ2-7
TGCGCCAGCAGCTCCCTACACGGAGAGGAGCAGTACTTC
CASSSLHGEEQYF
>TRBV12-3/TRBV12-4|NA|few|TRBJ1-1
TGTGCCAGCATGGCAGGCTTGAACACTGAAGCTTTCTTT
CASMAGLNTEAFF
>TRBV14|NA|many|TRBJ2-7
TGTGCCAGCAGCCAAGGCGTCGGGCATGGGTTAGGGGGCTACGAGCAGTACTTC
CASSQGVGHGLGGYEQYF
>TRBV18|NA|NA|TRBJ1-3
TGTGCCAGCTCACTCCCCGGGACAACTGGAAACACCATATATTTT
CASSLPGTTGNTIYF
>TRBV20-1|TRBD1|many|TRBJ1-1
TGCAGTGCTAGGCCCTCCTCAGGGACAGGACTTGAAGCTTTCTTT
CSARPSSGTGLEAFF
>TRBV30|TRBD1|many|TRBJ1-2
TGTGCCTGGAGCCCGGGACAGGGGGCGACCGGCTACACCTTC
CAWSPGQGATGYTF
>TRBV6-5|NA|many|TRBJ2-7
TGTGCCAGCAGTCGGTCCGGGACCTACGAGCAGTACTTC
CASSRSGTYEQYF
>TRBV6-1|NA|many|TRBJ2-5
TGTGCCAGCCGGGATTTATTTCAAGAGACCCAGTACTTC
CASRDLFQETQYF
>TRBV28|NA|NA|TRBJ2-4
TGTGCCAGCAGTGCTACACTTCTCTTAGCCAAAAACATTCAGTACTTC
CASSATLLLAKNIQYF
>TRBV10-3|NA|many|TRBJ2-5
TGTGCCATTTCGGGACGGTCGGGAGAGACCCAGTACTTC
CAISGRSGETQYF
>TRBV6-2/TRBV6-3|NA|many|TRBJ1-1
TGTGCCAGCACCCTCAGTACTGAAGCTTTCTTT
CASTLSTEAFF
>TRBV5-1|NA|NA|TRBJ2-7
TGCGCCAGCAGCTTGGAGGTCCAGTACGAGCAGTACTTC
CASSLEVQYEQYF
>TRBV28|NA|many|TRBJ1-1
TGTGCCAGCAGTCCGGAAGGAGGGTGGAACACTGAAGCTTTCTTT
CASSPEGGWNTEAFF
>TRBV20-1|NA|many|TRBJ1-1
TGCAGTGCTAGAGACCCCAGGGGATCCGGCACTGAAGCTTTCTTT
CSARDPRGSGTEAFF
>TRBV19|TRBD1|NA|TRBJ1-3
TGTGCCAGTAGCACGACAGGGGCCTCTGGAAACACCATATATTTT
CASSTTGASGNTIYF
>TRBV27|TRBD2|NA|TRBJ2-7
TGTGCCAGCAGTCGGCTAGCGGGAGGGCCCTCTTGGGAGCAGTACTTC
CASSRLAGGPSWEQYF
>TRBV6-5|NA|many|TRBJ2-5
TGTGCCAGCAGTTACTATTTTGGAGTGCAAGAGACCCAGTACTTC
CASSYYFGVQETQYF
>TRBV28|NA|many|TRBJ2-5
TGTGCCAGCAGTAATGGTGGTGATGATAGGAAGACCCAGTACTTC
CASSNGGDDRKTQYF
>TRBV11-2|NA|many|TRBJ2-7
TGTGCCAGCAGCTTGGGAGGGACACTCAAAGCTAACGAGCAGTACTTC
CASSLGGTLKANEQYF
>TRBV12-5|TRBD2|NA|TRBJ2-7
TGTGCTAGTGGTTTGGTACGGGGGTCTATAGCGGGGCCCTCCTACGAGCAGTACTTC
CASGLVRGSIAGPSYEQYF